This TCR beta chain was profiled in a study of CD8+CD57+ T cells in acquired aplastic anemia. Study-wide background: An average of roughly 3.2 ug of DNA was obtained from sorted CD4+ and CD8+ cells.

CDR1 is ENHRY, CDR2 SYGVKD, per germline. V lost 6 bases and J lost 0; bases outside the gene matches: 10. This CDR3 has 17 residues. Sequencing involved patients with CD8+CD57+ cell expansion previously shown by flow cytometry. With no exception, the patients had severe acquired aplastic anemia. Notes on the study in general: There were some 30 CD8+ CDR3 sequences that occurred in both patients and controls. In CD8+ cells, Simpson's diversity showed no significant difference between patients and controls.

CDR3 and TCR beta VDJ profiling relied on a genomic DNA template. TCRdb re-analysed the reads in MiXCR, keeping a single row per CDR3 protein. The table has around 220,000 distinct CDR3 sequences, about half seen once. Comments on this clonotype: Antigen specificity is unknown.

The gene calls are TRBV10-3 and TRBJ2-2; 7 nucleotides match TRBD1. Sequenced material: sorted CD4+, CD8+, or CD8+CD57+ T cells (not recorded which) from PBMCs. This TCR derives from a human donor with aplastic anemia. The DNA for the CDR3 is TGTGCCATCAGCCTTCAATGGACAGGCCCGAACACCGGGGAGCTGTTTTTT. Protein sequence: CAISLQWTGPNTGELFF.